A selection of T cell receptor beta chains follows, all from one sample in a study of cytomegalovirus exposure and HLA in healthy donors. Profiling relied on immunoSEQ multiplex PCR, and the TCRdb table lists in-frame clones only, not all of them. The sample consists of about 94,000 clones, approximately 66% of them appearing once. Material for sequencing was PBMCs. The receptors were gathered from a man aged 30 to 39 in good health and CMV-seronegative. Each CDR3 is given with its conserved first and last residue. D genes are given only for firm matches. Size is stated for part of the rows, as once, few or many counts, or as a class when the clone is expanded.

TRBV6-4,few,TRBD2,TRBJ2-2,TGTGCCAGCACCCAGGCGGGGGGAGCGAACACCGGGGAGCTGTTTTTT,CASTQAGGANTGELFF
TRBV7-7,.,TRBD2,TRBJ2-1,TGTGCTAGCAGCCCACTAGCGGGGGGGTCTGAGCAGTTCTTC,CASSPLAGGSEQFF
TRBV28,.,.,TRBJ1-6,TGTGCCAGCAGTCAAAGACAGGCGTCGTTTGGACCCCTCCACTTT,CASSQRQASFGPLHF
TRBV28,.,TRBD1,TRBJ2-1,TGTGCCAGCAGTTTATGCTGGGACAGGAGGGAGTTCTTC,CASSLCWDRREFF
TRBV6-6,.,TRBD1,TRBJ2-7,TGTGCCAGCAGTCCCCCCCGGGACAGGGATTACGAGCAGTACTTC,CASSPPRDRDYEQYF
TRBV7-3,few,.,TRBJ2-1,TGTGCCAGCAGCCCCGGCGGAAACAATGAGCAGTTCTTC,CASSPGGNNEQFF
TRBV14,once,.,TRBJ2-1,TGTGCCAGCAGTCTGGCCCTTTCTAGTAGAGGGTTCCATAAGCAGTTCTTC,CASSLALSSRGFHKQFF
TRBV9,.,.,TRBJ1-1,TGTGCCAGCAGCGTAGGGGCGGGGACTGAAGCTTTCTTT,CASSVGAGTEAFF
TRBV30,.,TRBD1,TRBJ1-2,TGTGCCTGGAGCGCAGGGGGGAACTATGGCTACACCTTC,CAWSAGGNYGYTF
TRBV25-1,few,.,TRBJ1-4,TGTGCCAGCAGGAGGGAGGGGGAAAAACTGTTTTTT,CASRREGEKLFF
TRBV7-9,.,TRBD2,TRBJ2-1,TGTTCCAGCAGCTCCGGGACTAGCGGGAGGGCCGGGACCTACAATGAGCAGTTCTTC,CSSSSGTSGRAGTYNEQFF
TRBV6-5,once,TRBD1,TRBJ2-4,TGTGCCAGCTACGGGACAGCAAAAAACATTCAGTACTTC,CASYGTAKNIQYF
TRBV7-6,few,TRBD1,TRBJ2-7,TGTGCCAGCAGCATTACCGGGACAGTCGGCGAGCAGTACTTC,CASSITGTVGEQYF
TRBV18,.,TRBD2,TRBJ2-7,TGTGCCAGCTCACCTACGGGAGGGCCGACCTACGAGCAGTACTTC,CASSPTGGPTYEQYF
TRBV5-1,.,.,TRBJ2-7,TGCGCCAGCAGCTTAGGGGGGGCCGTCCCCTACGAGCAGTACTTC,CASSLGGAVPYEQYF
TRBV7-8,.,TRBD1,TRBJ1-2,TGTGCCAGCAGCTTAGGGTACAGGGGCCTAGGCGGGAATAATGGCTACACCTTC,CASSLGYRGLGGNNGYTF
TRBV28,.,TRBD2,TRBJ2-5,TGTGCCAGCAGTTCGCTAGCGGGAGAAGAGACCCAGTACTTC,CASSSLAGEETQYF
TRBV30,.,.,TRBJ1-5,TGTGCCTGGAGTCCAGGGCCCTCTAATCAGCCCCAGCATTTT,CAWSPGPSNQPQHF
TRBV28,.,.,TRBJ2-7,TGTGCCAGCAGTTTTTCACCCCCCTGGACAGCCACCTACGAGCAGTACTTC,CASSFSPPWTATYEQYF
TRBV28,once,TRBD2,TRBJ2-1,TGTGCCAGCAGCCCTCGGACTAGCATTGAGGTTGAGCAGTTCTTC,CASSPRTSIEVEQFF
TRBV18,.,.,TRBJ1-2,TGTGCCAGCTCACCGTCGGGGGTGAGGTATGGCTACACCTTC,CASSPSGVRYGYTF
TRBV4-2,few,.,TRBJ1-4,TGTGCCAGCAGCCAAGAGGCCCGGGGGGCGGCGATTTTT,CASSQEARGAAIF
TRBV7-8,.,TRBD2,TRBJ2-7,TGTGCCAGCAGCCTGCGGACTAGCGGGAGTGACCACGAGCAGTACTTC,CASSLRTSGSDHEQYF
TRBV19,.,TRBD1,TRBJ1-1,TGTGCCAGTAGTCCCCAGACAGGGCTCACTGAAGCTTTCTTT,CASSPQTGLTEAFF
TRBV27,once,TRBD1,TRBJ1-5,TGTGCCAGCAGTTCCCAGGGACAGGCTAATCAGCCCCAGCATTTT,CASSSQGQANQPQHF
TRBV4-1,.,.,TRBJ2-5,TGCGCCAGCAGCCAACCCAGTCGAGAGACCCAGTACTTC,CASSQPSRETQYF
TRBV29-1,.,TRBD1,TRBJ1-1,TGCAGCGTGACCCGGGACAGGGCGGGCACTGAAGCTTTCTTT,CSVTRDRAGTEAFF
TRBV18,.,TRBD2,TRBJ2-4,TGTGCCAGCTCACCCGGGACTAGCCACAAAAACATTCAGTACTTC,CASSPGTSHKNIQYF
TRBV4-3,.,.,TRBJ1-2,TGCGCCAGCAGCCAAGGGAGGCACTATGGCTACACCTTC,CASSQGRHYGYTF
TRBV19,few,.,TRBJ2-1,TGTGCCAGTAGTATACGTCGAGGGATCGCCTACAATGAGCAGTTCTTC,CASSIRRGIAYNEQFF
TRBV4-2,.,TRBD2,TRBJ2-2,TGTGCCAGCAGCCAAGATCTAGCGGGGGCCGGGGAGCTGTTTTTT,CASSQDLAGAGELFF
TRBV10-3,.,.,TRBJ2-1,TGTGCCATCGCGAGGGCCAGTAGCTCCTACAATGAGCAGTTCTTC,CAIARASSSYNEQFF
TRBV6-1,.,TRBD2,TRBJ2-1,TGTGCCAGCAGGTTAGCGGGGGGGCCTATACATGAGCAGTTCTTC,CASRLAGGPIHEQFF
TRBV2,.,.,TRBJ2-6,TGTGCCAGCAGTGATGTGTCAGAAAACTCTGGGGCCAACGTCCTGACTTTC,CASSDVSENSGANVLTF
TRBV11-2,.,TRBD1,TRBJ2-7,TGTGCCAGCAGCGCCATGGTAGGACAGGGCTCCTACGAGCAGTACTTC,CASSAMVGQGSYEQYF
TRBV7-8,.,.,TRBJ1-4,TGTGCCAGCAGCTTCCAGCCGCGCGGAGAAAAACTGTTTTTT,CASSFQPRGEKLFF
TRBV7-3,few,.,TRBJ2-3,TGTGCCAGCAGCTTATCCGGGGGAGCGACAGATACGCAGTATTTT,CASSLSGGATDTQYF
TRBV6-1,once,.,TRBJ1-2,TGTGCCAGCACCGGGAGTTCTCCACGCTATGGCTACACCTTC,CASTGSSPRYGYTF
TRBV4-1,few,.,TRBJ1-3,TGCGCCAGCAGCGTCCGGGATCTCCCCCCGGACTCTGGAAACACCATATATTTT,CASSVRDLPPDSGNTIYF
TRBV7-9,.,TRBD2,TRBJ2-5,TGTGCCAGCAGCTCTAAGACTAGCGGCCACCAAGAGACCCAGTACTTC,CASSSKTSGHQETQYF
TRBV4-1,.,TRBD1,TRBJ1-4,TGCGCCAGCAGCCAAGAAAGACAGGGATTTGGAGCTAATGAAAAACTGTTTTTT,CASSQERQGFGANEKLFF
TRBV7-3,.,TRBD2,TRBJ2-5,TGTGCCAGCAGCTCGGGACTAGCAGAGACCCAGTACTTC,CASSSGLAETQYF
TRBV7-9,.,.,TRBJ2-2,TGTGCCAGCAGCCTAGGACTTACGAACACCGGGGAGCTGTTTTTT,CASSLGLTNTGELFF
TRBV29-1,.,TRBD2,TRBJ2-3,TGCAGCGCCTGTCGGGGGGTCGGCACAGATACGCAGTATTTT,CSACRGVGTDTQYF
TRBV28,.,.,TRBJ1-2,TGTGCCAGCAGTCAAACAGGGAGGGGTAACTATGGCTACACCTTC,CASSQTGRGNYGYTF
TRBV9,.,.,TRBJ1-1,TGTGCCAGCAGCGTAGACCCGGGTGTATCGAACACTGAAGCTTTCTTT,CASSVDPGVSNTEAFF
TRBV27,.,TRBD1,TRBJ1-1,TGTGCCAGCAGGACAGGGGGCACTGAAGCTTTCTTT,CASRTGGTEAFF
TRBV9,.,TRBD1,TRBJ2-1,TGTGCCAGCAGCGTAGCTTACAGGGGGCGCGAGCAGTTCTTC,CASSVAYRGREQFF
TRBV6-1,.,.,TRBJ1-1,TGTGCCAGCAGTGTGGAGGTGAACACTGAAGCTTTCTTT,CASSVEVNTEAFF